This TCR beta chain is from a study of T cells after yellow fever vaccination. TCRdb fed the 5' RACE reads into MiXCR, producing one record per CDR3 protein. The sample records 510,000 or so distinct CDR3 sequences, about 19% being singletons. The ends lost 6 bases at V and 5 bases at J; junction bases unmatched: 7. The CDR3 is 13 residues long. CDR1 MDHEN and CDR2 SYDVKM come from the germline V gene. The chain is built from TRBV28 and TRBJ2-7; 7 bases are a match to TRBD1. The TCR sequence derives from a man aged 25-45 years who received the YFV17D yellow fever vaccine. Sequencing used PBMCs, obtained 15 days after the yellow fever booster vaccination. The CDR3 bases are TGTGCCAGCAGGGTGACAGGGCTACACGAGCAGTACTTC. It translates to CASRVTGLHEQYF.